Listed here are 31 T cell receptor beta chains from one sample, sequenced in a study of T-cell memory formation after mild COVID-19. TCRdb reanalysed the 5' RACE reads using MiXCR and keeps one entry per CDR3 protein. The data show 250,000 to 300,000 distinct CDR3 sequences, 15% to 20% seen once. Sequenced material: PBMCs or a T cell subset sorted from them (not recorded which). These receptors all come from a man aged 18 to 30 who had mild COVID-19 (a few samples of this study predate the infection). Cell type and time point are not known.

This clonotype was observed a single time. The genes are TRBV20-1 and TRBJ2-3; no reliable D call. The CDR3 spans 14 residues. Germline lookup yields CDR1 DFQATT and CDR2 SNEGSKA (reference sequence). The V and J ends lost 6 bases and 6 bases respectively, with 19 bases between them. The CDR3 protein is CSAKGGHSADTQYF. For the CDR3, the DNA is TGCAGTGCAAAGGGTGGGCATTCCGCCGATACGCAGTATTTT.

With regard to this clonotype: This clone may be a read error of a much larger clone one base away. The CDR3 loop reads CASGIPGSTVELFF. CDR3 coding DNA: TGTGCCAGCGGAATACCCGGGAGTACCGTGGAGCTGTTTTTT. The chain uses TRBV6-2 or TRBV6-3 and TRBJ2-2; a possible D gene is TRBD2 (6 bases). CDR3 length equals 14 residues. The V gene's germline CDR1 is MNHEY and CDR2 SVGEGT.

Only a few counts were recorded for this clonotype. The J gene is TRBJ2-7, the V gene TRBV18; no clear D. Trimming took 3 bases from V and 7 from J, leaving 22 bases between them. There are 16 residues in the CDR3. Germline CDR1 and CDR2: KGHSH and LQKENI. CDR3 in DNA: TGTGCCAGCTCACCCGATAGGAGCACACCTCATTCTGAGCAGTACGTC. This translates into CASSPDRSTPHSEQYV.

This clonotype has ten or more counts. V and J are TRBV4-1 and TRBJ2-1; D uncertain. Germline CDR1 MGHRA, CDR2 YSYEKL. The CDR3 is 14 residues long. The V and J ends lost 2 bases and 6 bases respectively, with 11 bases between them. In nucleotides, the CDR3 is TGCGCCAGCAGCCAACCTCTCCGGTTCAATGAGCAGTTCTTC. Translated: CASSQPLRFNEQFF.

This clonotype was seen more than once but under ten times. DNA for the CDR3: TGTGCCAGCAGTTTCTTTGGGACAGATACGCAGTATTTT. Amino acid sequence: CASSFFGTDTQYF. The gene calls are TRBV12-3 or TRBV12-4 and TRBJ2-3; D is undetermined. Trimming took off 3 bases at V and 3 bases at J, with 7 bases between the two ends. This CDR3 comprises 13 residues.

This clonotype appeared many times. The rearrangement uses TRBV5-6 and TRBJ2-4; TRBD1 is a possible D gene (5 bases). The CDR3 spans 14 residues. Germline loops: CDR1 SGHDT, CDR2 YYEEEE. V lost 4 bases to trimming and J lost 8 bases, with 16 bases between them. The CDR3, as DNA: TGTGCCAGCAGCCTCAGGGTGTCTTTGGACATTCAGTACTTC. Residues: CASSLRVSLDIQYF.

The V and J genes are TRBV15 and TRBJ2-3; TRBD1 aligns across 12 bases. J gave up 6 bases and V 2 bases, and 3 bases lay outside the gene matches. The CDR3 totals 15 residues. In germline, CDR1 is LNHNV, CDR2 YYDKDF (reference sequence). This chain's CDR3 is CATSRPGQGADTQYF. In DNA form, the CDR3 reads TGTGCCACCAGCAGACCGGGACAGGGGGCGGATACGCAGTATTTT.

The chain uses TRBV29-1 and TRBJ1-1, with D possibly TRBD1 on 6 matching bases. CDR3 length equals 13 residues. V lost 2 bases and J lost 0, with 7 bases in between. Germline V CDR1 and CDR2: SQVTM, ANQGSEA. In DNA, the CDR3 is TGCAGCGTTGAAACAGGGCTGAACACTGAAGCTTTCTTT. Amino acids: CSVETGLNTEAFF. Full variable domain (missing parts from reference TRBV29-1 and TRBJ1-1): SAVISQKPSRDICQRGTSLTIQCQVDSQVTMMFWYRQQPGQSLTLIATANQGSEATYESGFVIDKFPISRPNLTFSTLTVSNMSPEDSSIYLCSVETGLNTEAFFGQGTRLTVV.

The CDR3 DNA reads as TGTGCCAGCAGCTTAGCGCTCCCAGGGGTCTTCGAGCAGTACGTC. This sequence encodes CASSLALPGVFEQYV. This chain connects TRBV7-9 to TRBJ2-7, with D possibly being TRBD1 (6 bases). Germline-derived CDR1 and CDR2 are SEHNR and FQNEAQ (reference sequence). There are 15 residues in the CDR3. Trimming cost V 0 bases and J 6 bases, with 15 bases left between them.

This clonotype turned up a few times. V and J are TRBV2 and TRBJ2-1; D uncertain. Trimming cost V 2 bases and J 4 bases, with 9 bases left between them. The CDR3 is 14 amino acids. Germline values: CDR1 SNHLY, CDR2 FYNNEI. CDR3 sequence: CASSERPSYNEQFF. The CDR3 DNA reads as TGTGCCAGCAGTGAAAGGCCTTCGTACAATGAGCAGTTCTTC.

This chain connects TRBV12-3 or TRBV12-4 to TRBJ1-5; D is ambiguous. This CDR3 region has 15 residues. V lost 3 bases and J 5 bases, leaving 14 bases between the germline ends. The CDR3 nucleotides read TGTGCCAGCAGTTTCGGACCCCCTGGCGATCAGCCCCAGCATTTT. Translation gives CASSFGPPGDQPQHF.

There are many counts of this clonotype. This chain links TRBV12-3 or TRBV12-4 with TRBJ2-3, with D perhaps TRBD1 or TRBD2 (6 bases each). V lost 6 bases and J lost 6, with 19 bases in between. The CDR3 length is 15 residues. This chain's CDR3 is CASSRAGGGHDTQYF. Here the CDR3 DNA reads TGTGCCAGCAGCCGAGCCGGAGGGGGGCATGATACGCAGTATTTT.

The V gene is TRBV6-5, the J gene TRBJ1-1; weak D call: TRBD1 (6 bases). This CDR3 region has 13 residues. Per germline, CDR1 MNHEY and CDR2 SVGAGI. Trimming removed 7 bases at V and 4 bases at J, with 13 bases between. CDR3 sequence (DNA): TGTGCCAGCACCCGAGCAGGGGCCACTGAAGCTTTCTTT. This sequence encodes CASTRAGATEAFF.

This clonotype was observed a handful of times. The gene calls are TRBV5-1 and TRBJ1-3, with 12 bases fitting TRBD1. CDR3 size: 16 residues. Trimming at V came to 3 bases and at J to 0 bases, leaving 1 base not matched to a gene. CDR1 is SGHRS and CDR2 is YFSETQ in the germline V gene. The CDR3 region has the DNA TGCGCCAGCAGCTGGGGACAGGGGGCCTCTGGAAACACCATATATTTT. This translates into CASSWGQGASGNTIYF.

This chain links TRBV9 with TRBJ1-2, with 9 bases that match TRBD1. The CDR3 is made up of 15 amino acids. V shed 3 bases and J 5 bases; nucleotides not matched to a gene: 8. Germline CDR1 reads SGDLS; CDR2 reads YYNGEE. Written as DNA, the CDR3 is TGTGCCAGCAGCGCTGCAGGGACAGGGAGTTATGGCTACACCTTC. It yields the protein CASSAAGTGSYGYTF.

This clonotype came up many times. This chain links TRBV7-2 with TRBJ1-1; D is unclear. Germline V CDR1 and CDR2: SGHTA, FQGNSA. The V gene lost 2 bases and the J gene lost 1 base, with 8 bases spanning the gap. The CDR3 loop spans 14 amino acids. The CDR3, as DNA: TGTGCCAGCAGCTTAAGGGCCCAGAACACTGAAGCTTTCTTT. Translation: CASSLRAQNTEAFF.

The chain joins TRBV10-3 to TRBJ1-5; a possible D gene is TRBD1 (5 bases). V was trimmed by 4 bases and J by 0 bases, leaving 13 bases between them. This CDR3 has 16 residues. Per germline, CDR1 ENHRY and CDR2 SYGVKD. This CDR3 reads CAISVGGFGSNQPQHF. In DNA, the CDR3 is TGTGCCATCAGTGTTGGGGGGTTCGGTAGCAATCAGCCCCAGCATTTT.

The chain has TRBV7-3 and TRBJ2-6; the D is unclear. Germline CDR1 and CDR2: SGHTA and FQGTGA. This CDR3 has 15 amino acids. Trimming took 1 base from V and 2 from J, leaving 6 bases between them. The CDR3 spells CASSLRGPGANVLTF. CDR3 DNA: TGTGCCAGCAGCTTAAGAGGACCTGGGGCCAACGTCCTGACTTTC.

The chain employs TRBV4-2 and TRBJ1-6; 9 nucleotides align to TRBD1. V dropped 1 base and J dropped 8; count of bases not matched to a gene: 6. Germline assignment: CDR1 LGHNA and CDR2 YNFKEQ. The length of the CDR3 is 16 residues. The CDR3 reads CASSQGAGQGHSPLHF. The CDR3 coding sequence is TGTGCCAGCAGCCAAGGGGCGGGACAGGGCCATTCACCCCTCCACTTT.

This clonotype appeared a few times. The rearrangement links TRBV20-1 to TRBJ2-3; D uncertain. In germline, CDR1 is DFQATT, CDR2 SNEGSKA (reference sequence). Trimming took 3 bases from V and 4 from J, leaving 2 bases between them. CDR3 length: 10 amino acids. CDR3 protein: CSASPDTQYF. Here the CDR3 DNA reads TGCAGTGCTAGTCCAGATACGCAGTATTTT.

The rearrangement links TRBV2 to TRBJ2-3; 7 bases map to TRBD1. V shed 5 bases, J shed 6 bases, and the junction held 8 bases outside the gene matches. The germline CDR1 and CDR2 sequences are SNHLY and FYNNEI. This CDR3 spans 14 amino acids. CDR3 coding DNA: TGTGCCAGCAGTTACCAGACAGGGTCGGATACGCAGTATTTT. Residues: CASSYQTGSDTQYF.

This clonotype was observed a single time. The chain combines TRBV6-5 with TRBJ1-2; D is ambiguous. Germline CDR1 is MNHEY and CDR2 is SVGAGI. The CDR3 runs to 13 residues. Trimming removed 2 bases at V and 0 bases at J, with 4 bases between. The CDR3 sequence: CASSYGPNYGYTF. Written as DNA, the CDR3 is TGTGCCAGCAGTTACGGACCTAACTATGGCTACACCTTC.

This chain connects TRBV27 to TRBJ1-5; no reliable D call. Looked up from germline, CDR1 is MNHEY and CDR2 is SMNVEV (reference sequence). CDR3 size: 13 residues. The V gene lost 3 bases and the J gene lost 7 bases, with 10 bases spanning the gap. CDR3 sequence: CASSFTGVQPQHF. As DNA, the CDR3 is TGTGCCAGCAGTTTTACGGGTGTCCAGCCCCAGCATTTT.

This clonotype has just a few counts. The V and J genes are TRBV5-1 and TRBJ2-5, with 8 bases identical to TRBD2. Germline V gene data show CDR1 as SGHRS and CDR2 as YFSETQ. Unmatched junction bases numbered 1, after V lost 2 bases and J lost 1 base. CDR3 length: 14 amino acids. The CDR3 DNA is TGCGCCAGCAGCTTCGGACTAGCCCAAGAGACCCAGTACTTC. Its translation is CASSFGLAQETQYF.

The chain couples TRBV6-6 to TRBJ1-2; D ambiguous. This CDR3 has 16 residues. Germline V gene data show CDR1 as MNHNY and CDR2 as SVGAGI (reference sequence). Trimming stripped 6 bases from V and 4 bases from J, with 21 bases between. In DNA, the CDR3 is TGTGCCAGCAGGGGCCCTTCCGCTAGCTTGCTCTATGGCTACACCTTC. Translation: CASRGPSASLLYGYTF.

This clonotype was counted ten times or more. This chain uses TRBV24-1 with TRBJ2-7; TRBD2 might be the D (6 bases). CDR1 KGHDR and CDR2 SFDVKD come from the germline V gene. The CDR3 is 13 amino acids. V was cut by 3 bases and J by 10 bases, with 15 bases left in between. CDR3 in amino acids: CATSDGGTRGQYF. CDR3 nucleotide sequence: TGTGCCACCAGTGATGGGGGGACCCGGGGACAGTACTTC.

Only a few counts were recorded for this clonotype. The rearrangement joins TRBV5-1 to TRBJ1-2; 7 bases are shared with TRBD1. The CDR3 has 17 residues. Germline V gene data show CDR1 as SGHRS and CDR2 as YFSETQ. The V gene end was trimmed by 0 bases and the J gene end by 4 bases; junction bases not matched to a gene: 12. The CDR3 DNA is TGCGCCAGCAGCTTGGGTTTGTGGAGGGGGCGAAGCTATGGCTACACCTTC. It yields the protein CASSLGLWRGRSYGYTF. The full variable domain, with the rest looked up from reference TRBV5-1 and TRBJ1-2, is KAGVTQTPRYLIKTRGQQVTLSCSPISGHRSVSWYQQTPGQGLQFLFEYFSETQRNKGNFPGRFSGRQFSNSRSEMNVSTLELGDSALYLCASSLGLWRGRSYGYTFGSGTRLTVV.

This rearrangement joins TRBV4-1 to TRBJ2-2; D is undetermined. This CDR3 is 16 amino acids long. CDR1 and CDR2 from the germline V gene are MGHRA and YSYEKL. Between the trimmed V and J ends, which lost 1 base and 1 base, there was a span of 10 bases. The CDR3 loop is CASSQGLWQNTGELFF. The CDR3, as DNA: TGCGCCAGCAGCCAAGGACTTTGGCAGAACACCGGGGAGCTGTTTTTT.

Many counts were recorded for this clonotype. This chain links TRBV6-5 with TRBJ2-2; no firm D call. The CDR3 has 15 amino acids. V shed 6 bases and J shed 0 bases, with 11 bases lying between them. Germline lookup yields CDR1 MNHEY and CDR2 SVGAGI. The CDR3 nucleotides read TGTGCCAGCAGCACCAGACGGGCGAACACCGGGGAGCTGTTTTTT. Protein: CASSTRRANTGELFF.

This clonotype was counted ten times or more. The chain has TRBV4-3 and TRBJ2-1, with TRBD1 matching over 7 bases. Germline trimming cut 6 bases from V and 0 bases from J; bases unmatched to any gene: 5. The germline V gene encodes CDR1 LGHNA and CDR2 YSLEER. The CDR3 is made up of 15 amino acids. As DNA, the CDR3 is TGCGCCAGCAGTCGGACAGGAGACTCCTACAATGAGCAGTTCTTC. Protein: CASSRTGDSYNEQFF.

This clonotype has only a few counts. DNA of the CDR3: TGTGCCAGCAGTTCCGACAGTGCCCGGGAGACCCAGTACTTC. Residues: CASSSDSARETQYF. This chain joins TRBV28 and TRBJ2-5; tentatively, D is TRBD1 (5 bases). The CDR3 covers 14 residues. CDR1 and CDR2 from the germline V gene are MDHEN and SYDVKM. The germline V and J ends were trimmed by 4 bases and 5 bases, with 14 bases remaining between them. The variable domain in full, with the rest retrieved from reference TRBV28 and TRBJ2-5, is DVKVTQSSRYLVKRTGEKVFLECVQDMDHENMFWYRQDPGLGLRLIYFSYDVKMKEKGDIPEGYSVSREKKERFSLILESASTNQTSMYLCASSSDSARETQYFGPGTRLLVL.